What follows are 7 T cell receptor beta chains derived from one specimen sequenced in a study of CD8+ T cells in alopecia areata. The authors extracted RNA and reverse transcribed it into cDNA as the sequencing template. TCRdb keeps only in-frame clones here, not all; method: immunoSEQ multiplex PCR. This table holds more than 100,000 clones, around 60% found once. The starting material was CD4+ T cells sorted from blood, obtained at week 0. These receptors all come from a human donor with alopecia areata.

This chain uses TRBV25-1 with TRBJ2-5; no clear D gene. Germline loops: CDR1 MGHDK, CDR2 SYGVNS. CDR3 length: 14 residues. Trimming cost V 3 bases and J 5 bases, with 13 bases left between them. This chain's CDR3 is CASSDPPGYETQYF. The CDR3 coding sequence is TGTGCCAGCAGTGACCCCCCCGGGTATGAGACCCAGTACTTC.

At least ten counts were recorded for this clone. This sequence joins TRBV10-3 and TRBJ2-7; D possibly corresponds to TRBD2 (5 bases). Germline CDR1 ENHRY, CDR2 SYGVKD. V dropped 11 bases and J dropped 0 bases, with 17 bases sitting between them. This CDR3 comprises 14 residues. The DNA of the CDR3 is TGTGCCTCAAGGAGGTCGGTTGACTCCTACGAGCAGTACTTC. This gives the protein CASRRSVDSYEQYF.

V gene TRBV18 combines with J gene TRBJ2-5, with D unclear. CDR1 KGHSH and CDR2 LQKENI come from the germline V gene. V was cut by 3 bases and J by 2 bases, with 4 bases left in between. The CDR3 extends over 12 amino acids. DNA for the CDR3: TGTGCCAGCTCACCGGGGCAAGAGACCCAGTACTTC. The encoded protein is CASSPGQETQYF.

V and J are TRBV29-1 and TRBJ2-7, with D unclear. Trimming pared 6 bases from V and 2 bases from J, leaving 11 bases between. Per germline, CDR1 SQVTM and CDR2 ANQGSEA. The CDR3 totals 12 residues. CDR3 sequence: CSVLTVAYEQYF. Here the CDR3 DNA reads TGCAGCGTATTAACCGTTGCCTACGAGCAGTACTTC.

There are a few counts of this clone. Different DNA sequences within this sample yield the same CDR3. The chain joins TRBV5-1 to TRBJ1-1, with unresolved D. The CDR3 is 11 amino acids. Germline values: CDR1 SGHRS, CDR2 YFSETQ. Trimming shortened V by 4 bases and J by 3 bases, and 4 bases separated the two germline ends. CDR3 nucleotide sequence: TGCGCCAGCAGCGGGGACACTGAAGCTTTCTTT. This encodes CASSGDTEAFF.

The chain links TRBV30 to TRBJ1-1; the match to TRBD1 covers 7 bases. The CDR3 contains 14 residues. Germline V CDR1 and CDR2: GTSNPN, SVGIG (reference sequence). The J segment lost 2 bases and the V segment lost 2 bases, leaving 5 bases of the junction unmatched. The CDR3, as DNA: TGTGCCTGGAGTACAGGGACAGAAAACACTGAAGCTTTCTTT. The encoded protein is CAWSTGTENTEAFF.

This chain connects TRBV6-5 to TRBJ2-2; D is unclear. The CDR3 runs to 15 residues. Trimming removed 2 bases from V and 1 base from J, with 8 bases in between. Germline-derived CDR1 and CDR2 are MNHEY and SVGAGI. CDR3 sequence: CASSYRLLNTGELFF. The DNA for the CDR3 is TGTGCCAGCAGTTACCGGTTGTTGAACACCGGGGAGCTGTTTTTT.